This T cell receptor beta chain was retrieved from a study of OX40 agonist ivuxolimab in advanced cancers. Study-wide context: The dose-escalation cohort was about 87% male, with a mean age of approximately 61 years, ranging about 23 to 79.

General study points: In the 0.1 to 3.0 mg/kg range, CD4+ and CD8+ blood T cells had expanded clonally by week 6.

The V gene's germline CDR1 is LNHDA and CDR2 SQIVND (reference sequence). V lost 7 bases to trimming and J lost 9 bases, with 22 bases between them. The CDR3 runs 15 residues. With baseline, cycle 4 day 1, and cycle 7 day 1 as timepoints, blood was sampled. On this clone itself: Its antigen is not identified.

Generated by immunoSEQ multiplex PCR, the TCRdb table keeps only in-frame clones and is missing some. The table lists tens of thousands of clones, about 88% of them singletons. This TCR came from an adult with an advanced solid tumor such as melanoma, head and neck, liver or kidney cancer. This rearrangement joins TRBV19 to TRBJ2-1, with a tentative D call TRBD2 (6 bases). Material: CD4+ or CD8+ T cells sorted from blood, obtained in a trial of the OX40 agonist ivuxolimab. CDR3 amino acids: CASTPLRDRVAEQFF. CDR3 nucleotides: TGTGCCAGTACTCCTTTGCGGGATCGGGTCGCTGAGCAGTTCTTC.